This TCR beta chain was identified in a study of blood T cell repertoires in COVID-19. The germline V gene has CDR1 MNHEY and CDR2 SMNVEV (reference sequence). The V end lost 6 bases, the J end lost 6 bases, and 18 bases lay between the germline ends. The CDR3 length is 15 residues. In the study's own analysis: Reference gene primer amplification gave nucleated cell count estimates. Only in-frame clones appear in the TCRdb table, and some are missing; sequencing was by immunoSEQ multiplex PCR. That table gives V, J and clone size, and the DNA gave D and trimming. The sample includes about 190,000 clones, 70% to 85% seen only once; the top ten take around 12%. This clone was detected only a few times.

This TCR came from a woman aged 45-60 years with acute or convalescent COVID-19. The sequencing sample was made of peripheral blood. The chain joins TRBV27 to TRBJ1-5; no clear D. The CDR3 spells CASRVGGLGGQPQHF. The CDR3 DNA is TGTGCCAGCAGGGTCGGAGGGCTAGGAGGTCAGCCCCAGCATTTT.